The 32 T cell receptor beta chains below were found in one sample sequenced in a study of blood T cell repertoires in COVID-19. Data came from immunoSEQ multiplex PCR; TCRdb stores just in-frame clones and leaves some out. Of around 130,000 clones listed, 65% to 90% are singletons. The specimen was peripheral blood. These receptors came from a human donor in a cohort sampled during active COVID-19.

The chain is built from TRBV4-3 and TRBJ1-6; D is unresolved. V was pared by 0 bases and J by 0 bases, with 12 bases between. The CDR3 has 18 amino acids. CDR1 LGHNA and CDR2 YSLEER come from the germline V gene. Written as DNA, the CDR3 is TGCGCCAGCAGCCAAGATCCTATGGCGGGCTCCTATAATTCACCCCTCCACTTT. Residues: CASSQDPMAGSYNSPLHF.

J is TRBJ2-1 and V is TRBV7-9, with 7 positions matching TRBD1. Germline-derived CDR1 and CDR2 are SEHNR and FQNEAQ (reference sequence). This CDR3 contains 14 residues. J was trimmed by 9 bases and V by 1 base; bases with no gene match: 6. The CDR3 is CASSLGQGISEQFF. As DNA, the CDR3 is TGTGCCAGCAGCTTAGGACAGGGAATAAGTGAGCAGTTCTTC. Full variable domain (outside the CDR3, taken from reference TRBV7-9 and TRBJ2-1): DTGVSQNPRHKITKRGQNVTFRCDPISEHNRLYWYRQTLGQGPEFLTYFQNEAQLEKSRLLSDRFSAERPKGSFSTLEIQRTEQGDSAMYLCASSLGQGISEQFFGPGTRLTVL.

This chain uses TRBV28 with TRBJ1-5; possibly TRBD1 for D (5 bases). Trimming shortened V by 8 bases and J by 3 bases, and 17 bases separated the two germline ends. This CDR3 is 15 amino acids long. Germline assignment: CDR1 MDHEN and CDR2 SYDVKM. The CDR3 sequence: CASGLPQGLNQPQHF. As DNA, the CDR3 is TGTGCCAGCGGGCTTCCTCAGGGTCTCAATCAGCCCCAGCATTTT.

The chain carries TRBV10-3 and TRBJ1-1; TRBD1 is a possible D gene (6 bases). Trimming stripped 2 bases from V and 1 base from J, with 8 bases between. The CDR3 runs 14 residues. From germline, CDR1 is ENHRY and CDR2 SYGVKD. CDR3 DNA: TGTGCCATCAGTGAGACAGGGCGGAACACTGAAGCTTTCTTT. This encodes CAISETGRNTEAFF.

This clone was counted a few times. The chain is built from TRBV6-2 or TRBV6-3 and TRBJ2-2; 7 nucleotides align to TRBD2. This CDR3 is 13 amino acids long. CDR1 MNHEY and CDR2 SVGEGT come from the germline V gene. The V and J ends lost 4 bases and 7 bases, in that order; junction bases with no gene match: 3. As DNA, the CDR3 is TGTGCCAGCAGTTGGGTAGCGGGCGGGGAGCTGTTTTTT. Protein product: CASSWVAGGELFF.

This chain connects TRBV10-2 to TRBJ2-7; 10 nucleotides line up with TRBD1. V trimming: 3 bases; J trimming: 7 bases; junction bases outside the gene matches: 6. This CDR3 has 14 residues. CDR1 and CDR2 from the germline V gene are WSHSY and SAAADI. The CDR3, as DNA: TGCGCCAGCAGTGATTCGACAGGGGGCGGGGAGCAGTACTTC. Protein product: CASSDSTGGGEQYF.

The chain carries TRBV19 and TRBJ1-4; the match to TRBD1 covers 9 bases. The CDR3 is 14 amino acids. Germline-derived CDR1 and CDR2 are LNHDA and SQIVND (reference sequence). The V segment lost 5 bases and the J segment 8 bases; nucleotides outside the gene matches: 6. The CDR3 loop is CASSGTGPEEKLFF. The DNA for the CDR3 is TGTGCCAGTAGTGGGACAGGGCCGGAGGAAAAACTGTTTTTT.

V usage is TRBV13 and J usage is TRBJ2-1; 11 bases are a match to TRBD2. V lost 3 bases and J lost 9; bases outside the gene matches: 7. The V gene's germline CDR1 is PRHDT and CDR2 FYEKMQ (reference sequence). The CDR3 runs to 15 residues. CDR3 sequence: CASSFRSGGAPEQFF. The CDR3 DNA sequence: TGTGCCAGCAGCTTCCGTAGCGGGGGGGCCCCTGAGCAGTTCTTC. The full variable domain, its missing parts supplied by reference TRBV13 and TRBJ2-1, is AAGVIQSPRHLIKEKRETATLKCYPIPRHDTVYWYQQGPGQDPQFLISFYEKMQSDKGSIPDRFSAQQFSDYHSELNMSSLELGDSALYFCASSFRSGGAPEQFFGPGTRLTVL.

Only one count was recorded for this clone. The V gene is TRBV3-1 (or the pseudogene TRBV3-2), the J gene TRBJ2-7; D remains ambiguous. The ends were cut back, 1 base at V and 1 base at J, with 8 bases in the middle. The CDR3 spans 14 residues. Germline assignment: CDR1 LGHDT and CDR2 YNNKEL (reference sequence). CDR3 amino acids: CASSQGPISYEQYF. In nucleotides, the CDR3 is TGTGCCAGCAGCCAAGGTCCTATTTCCTACGAGCAGTACTTC.

The J gene is TRBJ1-3, the V gene TRBV6-5; weak D call: TRBD1 (5 bases). In germline, CDR1 is MNHEY, CDR2 SVGAGI. Trimming took 5 bases from V and 4 from J, leaving 12 bases between them. This CDR3 has 14 amino acids. The CDR3 sequence is CASSRPGLGNTIYF. DNA of the CDR3: TGTGCCAGCAGTCGCCCGGGACTCGGAAACACCATATATTTT.

The chain employs TRBV5-6 and TRBJ2-1; the D gene is possibly TRBD2 (6 bases). This CDR3 comprises 16 residues. Per the germline V gene, CDR1 is SGHDT and CDR2 is YYEEEE. With 2 bases removed from V and 3 bases from J, the gap between germline ends came to 15 bases. The CDR3, as DNA: TGTGCCAGCAGCTTAACGGGGTACGGGGGCTACAATGAGCAGTTCTTC. This codes for CASSLTGYGGYNEQFF.

Written as DNA, the CDR3 is TGTGCCAGCACCCCAGGGGGCAGGGTCACCGGGGAGCTGTTTTTT. Translated, it gives CASTPGGRVTGELFF. The chain employs TRBV27 and TRBJ2-2; TRBD1 aligns across 8 bases. V shed 7 bases, J shed 4 bases, and the junction held 8 bases outside the gene matches. The CDR3 length is 15 residues. Germline CDR1 is MNHEY and CDR2 is SMNVEV (reference sequence).

J is TRBJ2-1 and V is TRBV20-1; a possible D gene is TRBD2 (6 bases). This CDR3 comprises 14 residues. Germline CDR1 DFQATT, CDR2 SNEGSKA (reference sequence). Trimming pared 3 bases from V and 9 bases from J, leaving 18 bases between. CDR3 residues: CSASYSRDLGEQFF. CDR3 bases: TGCAGTGCTAGTTACTCCAGGGACTTAGGTGAGCAGTTCTTC.

CDR3 amino acids: CASRSGLGSGNTIYF. In DNA, the CDR3 is TGTGCCAGCAGGTCGGGGTTAGGCTCTGGAAACACCATATATTTT. The chain joins TRBV2 to TRBJ1-3; D remains ambiguous. The germline V gene has CDR1 SNHLY and CDR2 FYNNEI. The CDR3 length is 15 residues. V gave up 6 bases and J gave up 0 bases, with 12 bases separating them.

The CDR3 here is CASSLLQTGNHEQYF. The CDR3 nucleotides are TGTGCCAGCAGCTTACTTCAGACAGGGAACCACGAGCAGTACTTC. The chain couples TRBV7-9 to TRBJ2-7; 7 bases match TRBD1. CDR3 length: 15 amino acids. Germline CDR1 is SEHNR and CDR2 is FQNEAQ (reference sequence). Trimming removed 2 bases from V and 5 bases from J; junction bases left unmatched: 9.

This rearrangement joins TRBV12-3 or TRBV12-4 to TRBJ2-7, with 9 bases matching TRBD2. J lost 2 bases, V lost 5 bases, and 1 base had no gene match. The CDR3 has 13 amino acids. The DNA for the CDR3 is TGTGCCAGCAGTGAGCGGGGGGCCTACGAGCAGTACTTC. Translating it yields CASSERGAYEQYF.

This clone was counted once. V is TRBV5-6 and J is TRBJ2-7; TRBD2 is a possible D gene (5 bases). The CDR3 sequence is 14 residues long. Trimming pared 1 base from V and 1 base from J, leaving 9 bases between. Germline assignment: CDR1 SGHDT and CDR2 YYEEEE. CDR3 loop: CASSLSGESYEQYF. The CDR3 DNA reads TGTGCCAGCAGCTTGTCCGGGGAATCCTACGAGCAGTACTTC.

The chain is built from TRBV10-1 and TRBJ2-7; 12 nucleotides align to TRBD1. The germline gives CDR1 WNHNN, CDR2 SYGVQD (reference sequence). This CDR3 has 16 amino acids. V was clipped by 5 bases and J by 4 bases; unmatched bases: 9. CDR3 DNA: TGCGCCAGCAGTACCGGGACAGGGGGCGAAGTTTACGAGCAGTACTTC. As protein: CASSTGTGGEVYEQYF.

The chain joins TRBV6-5 to TRBJ2-1; D is possibly TRBD2 (6 bases). V was shortened by 5 bases and J by 5 bases, with 10 bases between the two germline ends. Germline values: CDR1 MNHEY, CDR2 SVGAGI. CDR3 length: 13 residues. The CDR3 DNA sequence: TGTGCCAGCAGTCCCCGGGAGAACAATGAGCAGTTCTTC. Its protein is CASSPRENNEQFF.

This clone appeared a single time. The rearrangement links TRBV7-8 to TRBJ2-3, with D possibly being TRBD2 (5 bases). The V gene's germline CDR1 is SGHVS and CDR2 FQNEAQ. Trimming took off 8 bases at V and 0 bases at J, with 12 bases between the two ends. The CDR3 contains 14 residues. CDR3 residues: CASGGSGSTDTQYF. In DNA, the CDR3 is TGTGCCAGCGGTGGGAGCGGTAGCACAGATACGCAGTATTTT.

The chain employs TRBV7-6 and TRBJ2-3, with 7 nucleotides matching TRBD2. After removal of 5 bases from V and 2 bases from J, the junction contained 4 bases not matched to a gene. This CDR3 region has 14 residues. Germline CDR1 is SGHVS and CDR2 is FNYEAQ. The CDR3 coding sequence is TGTGCCAGCAGCCGCCGGGGGGACACAGATACGCAGTATTTT. Its protein product is CASSRRGDTDTQYF.

The chain uses TRBV19 and TRBJ2-1, with 7 bases fitting TRBD2. The CDR3 is 12 residues long. Looked up from germline, CDR1 is LNHDA and CDR2 is SQIVND (reference sequence). V dropped 11 bases and J dropped 5; count of bases not matched to a gene: 6. The CDR3 loop is CAAGVGDNEQFF. The CDR3, as DNA: TGTGCCGCGGGGGTGGGAGACAATGAGCAGTTCTTC. Using reference TRBV19 and TRBJ2-1 for the parts outside the CDR3, the full variable domain is DGGITQSPKYLFRKEGQNVTLSCEQNLNHDAMYWYRQDPGQGLRLIYYSQIVNDFQKGDIAEGYSVSREKKESFPLTVTSAQKNPTAFYLCAAGVGDNEQFFGPGTRLTVL.

The gene calls are TRBV5-6 and TRBJ1-1; D is ambiguous. Germline V gene data show CDR1 as SGHDT and CDR2 as YYEEEE. The V end was cut by 6 bases, the J end by 0 bases, with 6 bases between. The CDR3 extends over 12 amino acids. The CDR3 reads CASTHLNTEAFF. Written as DNA, the CDR3 is TGTGCCAGCACCCACTTGAACACTGAAGCTTTCTTT.

The rearrangement uses TRBV6-5 and TRBJ1-1, with TRBD1 matching 8 bases. Losses at the gene ends were 7 bases for V and 5 bases for J; bases not matched to a gene: 9. Germline-derived CDR1 and CDR2 are MNHEY and SVGAGI. This CDR3 is built from 14 residues. The CDR3 sequence is CASNLDRVWTEAFF. The CDR3 DNA reads TGTGCCAGCAATTTGGACAGGGTATGGACTGAAGCTTTCTTT.

The CDR3: CASRIQGADEQYF. The CDR3 DNA is TGTGCCAGCAGGATCCAGGGGGCTGACGAGCAGTACTTC. This chain links TRBV6-6 with TRBJ2-7, with TRBD1 matching 8 bases. The V segment lost 6 bases and the J segment 5 bases; nucleotides outside the gene matches: 6. This CDR3 is 13 amino acids long. Looked up from germline, CDR1 is MNHNY and CDR2 is SVGAGI (reference sequence).

This clone turned up a few times. The chain has TRBV12-3 or TRBV12-4 and TRBJ2-2, with 7 bases identical to TRBD1. This CDR3 spans 13 amino acids. Trimming cost V 8 bases and J 4 bases; bases outside gene matches: 4. DNA for the CDR3: TGTGCCAGCGAGGGGGCTTTCACCGGGGAGCTGTTTTTT. Its protein is CASEGAFTGELFF.

The V call is TRBV6-5, the J call TRBJ1-1, with D possibly being TRBD1 (6 bases). This CDR3 comprises 15 residues. The germline V gene encodes CDR1 MNHEY and CDR2 SVGAGI. Trimming took 4 bases from V and 1 from J, leaving 13 bases between them. The CDR3 reads CASSSPTGQNTEAFF. For the CDR3, the DNA is TGTGCCAGCAGTTCACCAACAGGGCAGAACACTGAAGCTTTCTTT.

The rearrangement joins TRBV5-1 to TRBJ2-1; 9 bases fit TRBD1. The V gene end was trimmed by 3 bases and the J gene end by 5 bases; junction bases not matched to a gene: 6. Germline assignment: CDR1 SGHRS and CDR2 YFSETQ. The CDR3 length is 15 residues. CDR3 residues: CASSSGQGSNNEQFF. The CDR3 DNA follows: TGCGCCAGCAGCTCAGGACAGGGGAGCAACAATGAGCAGTTCTTC.

CDR3 amino acids: CASSFPLPNTGELFF. DNA for the CDR3: TGTGCCAGCAGTTTTCCACTACCGAACACCGGGGAGCTGTTTTTT. The chain carries TRBV28 and TRBJ2-2; no definite D call. Trimming pared 3 bases from V and 0 bases from J, leaving 8 bases between. CDR3 size: 15 residues. CDR1 and CDR2 (germline): MDHEN, SYDVKM.

Note on this clone: The sample carries other DNA sequences with the same CDR3. V gene TRBV5-1 combines with J gene TRBJ1-4; D is uncertain. Germline assignment: CDR1 SGHRS and CDR2 YFSETQ. With 0 bases removed from V and 5 bases from J, the gap between germline ends came to 8 bases. The CDR3 consists of 14 residues. CDR3 in amino acids: CASSLGGGNEKLFF. For the CDR3, the DNA is TGCGCCAGCAGCTTGGGTGGTGGCAATGAAAAACTGTTTTTT.

The chain recombines TRBV4-1 with TRBJ1-3, with D hard to call. Trimming took 0 bases from V and 7 from J, leaving 10 bases between them. This CDR3 has 14 amino acids. CDR1 is MGHRA and CDR2 is YSYEKL in the germline V gene. The CDR3 DNA reads as TGCGCCAGCAGCCAAGACTTAGTGCGTAACACCATATATTTT. The encoded protein is CASSQDLVRNTIYF.

Points on this clone: This CDR3 is also generated by other DNA sequences in the sample. V usage is TRBV5-4 and J usage is TRBJ2-3; 10 nucleotides agree with TRBD2. CDR3 length: 15 amino acids. The V gene end was trimmed by 4 bases and the J gene end by 1 base; junction bases not matched to a gene: 3. The V gene's germline CDR1 is SGHNT and CDR2 YYREEE (reference sequence). The CDR3 sequence: CASSGGTSGTDTQYF. The CDR3 DNA reads as TGTGCCAGCAGCGGCGGGACTAGCGGCACAGATACGCAGTATTTT.